Listed below are T cell receptor beta chains from one sample, sequenced in a study of blood T cell repertoires in COVID-19. Method: immunoSEQ multiplex PCR; TCRdb's copy keeps in-frame clones and lacks some. The data hold around 400,000 clones, with 70% to 90% observed a single time. Sequenced sample: peripheral blood. These receptors were taken from a man aged 35-49 years with acute or convalescent COVID-19. The CDR3 runs from the conserved cysteine through the conserved F or W. D genes are given only for firm matches. Some rows mark clone size as missing; the rest say once, few, many or name a class of expanded clone.

j_gene,abundance,v_gene,len,d_gene,CDR3nt,CDR3aa
TRBJ2-7,.,TRBV5-1,12,.,TGCGCCAGCAGCTCCCGCTCCTACGAGCAGTACTTC,CASSSRSYEQYF
TRBJ2-7,few,TRBV7-2,13,.,TGTGCCAGCAGCTTATCTGAGGCCCTCGAGCAGTACTTC,CASSLSEALEQYF
TRBJ1-6,.,TRBV3-1/TRBV3-2,13,.,TGTGCCAGCAGCCAAGGAGGAAATTCACCCCTCCACTTT,CASSQGGNSPLHF
TRBJ1-2,.,TRBV9,13,.,TGTGCCAGCTTTAAGACAGGCTCCGAAGGCTACACCTTC,CASFKTGSEGYTF
TRBJ1-1,.,TRBV19,13,.,TGTGCCAGTAGTCCATGGGGAGGCACTGAAGCTTTCTTT,CASSPWGGTEAFF
TRBJ1-5,few,TRBV5-6,13,.,TGTGCCAGCAGCTTGAATTTCGGTCAGCCCCAGCATTTT,CASSLNFGQPQHF
TRBJ1-1,once,TRBV25-1,13,TRBD1,TGTGCCAGCAGTGCACAGGGGGCGGGTGAAGCTTTCTTT,CASSAQGAGEAFF
TRBJ2-3,.,TRBV9,14,TRBD2,TGTGCCAGCAACCTGGCGGGAGCAGCAGATACGCAGTATTTT,CASNLAGAADTQYF
TRBJ1-6,.,TRBV27,16,.,TGTGCCAGCAGTCCATGGCGGAGCTCCTATAATTCACCCCTCCACTTT,CASSPWRSSYNSPLHF
TRBJ1-5,.,TRBV29-1,14,TRBD1,TGCAGCGTTGCTCCGGGACAGGGGGATCAGCCCCAGCATTTT,CSVAPGQGDQPQHF
TRBJ2-7,.,TRBV19,10,.,TGTGCCAGTGGCGACAGAGAGCAGTACTTC,CASGDREQYF
TRBJ1-1,.,TRBV4-1,17,.,TGCGCCAGCAGCCAAGATAGGTTAACAGGGCGACGGACCGAAGCTTTCTTT,CASSQDRLTGRRTEAFF
TRBJ2-2,.,TRBV18,15,.,TGTGCCAGCTCACCACCGTCAGGGAACACCGGGGAGCTGTTTTTT,CASSPPSGNTGELFF
TRBJ2-1,.,TRBV19,15,.,TGTGCCAGTAGAGGCAGGCAGGCGGGGCCTAATGAGCAGTTCTTC,CASRGRQAGPNEQFF
TRBJ2-3,.,TRBV9,14,TRBD1,TGTGCCAGCAGCGCGGGACAGCTCACAGATACGCAGTATTTT,CASSAGQLTDTQYF
TRBJ1-1,.,TRBV19,14,.,TGTGCCAGTAGTATAGAGCGGGGATCGACTGAAGCTTTCTTT,CASSIERGSTEAFF
TRBJ1-4,.,TRBV7-9,18,TRBD1,TGTGCCAGCAGCTATAAAGGGGGCACCTCGTCAACTAATGAAAAACTGTTTTTT,CASSYKGGTSSTNEKLFF
TRBJ2-1,once,TRBV4-2,15,TRBD2,TGTGCCAGCAGCCAAAGCGGGAGGGGAGACAATGAGCAGTTCTTC,CASSQSGRGDNEQFF
TRBJ1-4,.,TRBV4-2,16,.,TGTGCCAGCAGCCATGGAATGGGGGCAAGGAGTGAAAAACTGTTTTTT,CASSHGMGARSEKLFF
TRBJ2-7,.,TRBV7-2,12,.,TGTGCCGTCGCAGGGCAGGTCGACGAGCAGTACTTC,CAVAGQVDEQYF
TRBJ1-2,.,TRBV5-5,16,.,TGTGCCAGCAGCTTGGCCTATACAGATGCAAACTATGGCTACACCTTC,CASSLAYTDANYGYTF
TRBJ1-2,few,TRBV5-1,15,TRBD1,TGCGCCAGCAGCCTCTTAGGACAGGGATACTATGGCTACACCTTC,CASSLLGQGYYGYTF
TRBJ1-4,.,TRBV7-2,14,.,TGTGCCAGCAGCTTTTCAGGATATAATGAAAAACTGTTTTTT,CASSFSGYNEKLFF
TRBJ1-6,.,TRBV28,13,.,TGTGCCAGCAGGCCGGGACTGCCGTTGTCCCTCCACTTT,CASRPGLPLSLHF
TRBJ2-4,.,TRBV6-5,14,.,TGTGCCAGCAGTTCGGAGAGGGCCAAAAACATTCAGTACTTC,CASSSERAKNIQYF
TRBJ2-1,.,TRBV28,17,TRBD2,TGTGCCAGCAGTTTACCATCCCTAGCGGGAGGGAGTAATGAGCAGTTCTTC,CASSLPSLAGGSNEQFF
TRBJ1-3,.,TRBV2,19,TRBD1,TGTGCCAGCAGCGACCCTGGGGACAGGGGGGGAAACTCTGGAAACACCATATATTTT,CASSDPGDRGGNSGNTIYF
TRBJ2-1,.,TRBV6-6,17,.,TGTGCCAGCAGTCGGAGGAGGGGCTCCGGCCCCTACAATGAGCAGTTCTTC,CASSRRRGSGPYNEQFF
TRBJ2-7,.,TRBV11-2,15,TRBD1,TGTGCCAGCAGGGGGACAGGGGACACCAGCCGGGAGCAGTACTTC,CASRGTGDTSREQYF
TRBJ1-1,.,TRBV14,17,.,TGTGCCAGCAGCCTCCAATTGACAGGCCTCATGAACACTGAAGCTTTCTTT,CASSLQLTGLMNTEAFF
TRBJ2-7,.,TRBV5-5,15,TRBD2,TGTGCCAGCAGCTCCGATGGGGGGGAGGACTACGAGCAGTACTTC,CASSSDGGEDYEQYF
TRBJ1-2,.,TRBV3-1/TRBV3-2,14,TRBD1,TGTGCCAGCAGCCAGGTGGACAGGGGCGGTGGCTACACCTTC,CASSQVDRGGGYTF
TRBJ2-5,.,TRBV5-1,16,TRBD1,TGCGCCAGCAGCTTATTGTCAGGGGGCACAATAGAGACCCAGTACTTC,CASSLLSGGTIETQYF
TRBJ2-7,.,TRBV11-2,13,TRBD2,TGTGCCAGCAGACAGGGCAGCGGGAGCGAGCAGTACTTC,CASRQGSGSEQYF
TRBJ1-4,.,TRBV30,16,TRBD1,TGTGCCTGGAGTGCTGCCCCACCGGGACAGAATGAAAAACTGTTTTTT,CAWSAAPPGQNEKLFF
TRBJ1-5,.,TRBV27,19,.,TGTGCCAGCAGTTTCCGTCCGGGCAGGGGTATTAATGGCAATCAGCCCCAGCATTTT,CASSFRPGRGINGNQPQHF
TRBJ1-1,.,TRBV5-1,14,.,TGCGCCAGCAGCTTTACAGGGAACCCCACTGAAGCTTTCTTT,CASSFTGNPTEAFF
TRBJ1-2,.,TRBV12-3/TRBV12-4,12,.,TGTGCCAGCAGCAACTCGTTGGATGGCTACACCTTC,CASSNSLDGYTF
TRBJ1-1,.,TRBV7-3,13,.,TGTGCCAGCAGCCTTCAGGGAAACACTGAAGCTTTCTTT,CASSLQGNTEAFF
TRBJ2-3,.,TRBV27,15,TRBD1,TGTGCCAGCAGTTCCCCGGGACAGGGCACAGATACGCAGTATTTT,CASSSPGQGTDTQYF
TRBJ2-1,.,TRBV27,15,.,TGTGCCAGCAGGTCCGGGCAGGGCTCCTACAATGAGCAGTTCTTC,CASRSGQGSYNEQFF
TRBJ2-1,few,TRBV14,17,.,TGTGCCAGCAGTCGATTAGCGGAGTGGGGATCGCAGAATGAGCAGTTCTTC,CASSRLAEWGSQNEQFF
TRBJ1-2,.,TRBV4-1,15,.,TGCGCCAGCAGCCAAGATCCGCGGGCCAACTATGGCTACACCTTC,CASSQDPRANYGYTF
TRBJ1-5,.,TRBV23-1,16,TRBD1,TGCGCCAGCAGTCCTCCCCGGGACAGAAAGAATCAGCCCCAGCATTTT,CASSPPRDRKNQPQHF